This is a list of T cell receptor beta chains from one sample in a study of cytomegalovirus exposure and HLA in healthy donors. TCRdb's table, derived via immunoSEQ multiplex PCR, lists solely in-frame clones and lacks some. Here the sample spans about 130,000 clones, about 84% being singletons. The source material was PBMCs. These TCRs come from a boy aged 5-17 years in good health and CMV-seronegative. Both conserved end residues are trimmed from each CDR3.

V gene,J gene,CDR3 protein
TRBV6-5,TRBJ2-1,ASSYSGTSISEQF
TRBV25-1,TRBJ1-5,ASSDPGQGDQPQH
TRBV5-1,TRBJ2-7,ASSPGDEQY
TRBV19,TRBJ2-7,ASSTFSGDYEQY
TRBV30,-,AWSDGQSYEQY
TRBV7-9,TRBJ2-1,ASSPPGAYNEQF
TRBV30,TRBJ1-2,AWSVEQEYYGYT
TRBV7-2,TRBJ2-7,ASSFGGSYEQY
TRBV4-1,TRBJ2-1,ASSPPLGTASYNEQF
TRBV6-5,TRBJ2-5,ASSTGGGTQY
TRBV30,TRBJ2-7,AWSNDLAYEQY
TRBV27,TRBJ2-3,ASSLQASTDTQY
TRBV11-2,TRBJ2-6,ASSFLSGVFSGANVLT
TRBV6-5,TRBJ1-2,ASSYSRRGDYT
TRBV7-6,TRBJ2-1,ASSLGQIEQF
TRBV6-6,TRBJ2-5,ASSRRTFMGETQY
TRBV4-2,TRBJ1-5,ASSQVDATASNQPQH
TRBV7-6,TRBJ2-1,ASSPYRSSYNEQF
TRBV4-2,TRBJ1-2,ASSQWGGANYGYT
TRBV15,TRBJ2-7,ATSRDNREQY
TRBV19,TRBJ2-7,ASSLQGAEQY
TRBV7-9,TRBJ2-3,ASSLAQQGAGVKTDTQY
TRBV6-5,TRBJ2-7,AVARGDFHEQY
TRBV19,TRBJ1-5,ASSAGTTNQPQH
TRBV15,TRBJ2-7,ATSREWDRGEQY
TRBV4-1,TRBJ2-7,ASSLTPGTYEQY
TRBV7-2,TRBJ1-1,ASSLGGQRNTEAF
TRBV19,TRBJ2-3,ASSKGASDTDTQY
TRBV30,TRBJ1-1,AWSTDRNTEAF
TRBV2,TRBJ1-5,ASLPGQTYSNQPQH
TRBV5-4,TRBJ1-5,ASSLAGGQPQH
TRBV2,TRBJ2-7,ASNRNRGTDEQY
TRBV2,TRBJ2-1,ARSLSSEQF
TRBV5-6,TRBJ2-5,ASSRRLAGGGETQY
TRBV5-1,TRBJ2-3,ASSEESPDTQY
TRBV7-2,TRBJ2-1,ASSRTVSSYNEQF
TRBV4-2,TRBJ1-2,ASSRGQGAGGYT
TRBV6-6,TRBJ2-3,ASSYGSGTDTQY
TRBV9,TRBJ1-5,ASSTADSNQPQH
TRBV2,TRBJ2-3,ASSVISGLSDTQY
TRBV7-7,TRBJ1-4,ASSLAIGANEKLF
TRBV7-8,TRBJ1-1,ASSSGQGGSEAF
TRBV13,TRBJ2-3,ATGQGNTDTQY
TRBV9,TRBJ1-1,ASSVSGNTEAF
TRBV6-6,TRBJ2-2,ASSTEDSYTGELF
TRBV30,TRBJ2-7,AWSSLSYEQY
TRBV19,TRBJ2-2,ASQPGDTGELF
TRBV4-1,TRBJ2-1,ASSQLGLAGGAYNEQF
TRBV25-1,TRBJ1-1,ASRWGGTNTEAF
TRBV19,TRBJ1-3,ASRRQAVGNTIY
TRBV6-1,TRBJ2-7,ASSGGHEQY
TRBV7-9,TRBJ1-5,ASSLTAYQPQH
TRBV7-6,TRBJ2-2,ASSSLLGLAGNTGELF
TRBV5-1,TRBJ1-2,ASSPTGIDGYT
TRBV27,TRBJ1-4,ASSQYPQGKLF